These 13 T cell receptor beta chains share one sample of origin, sequenced in a study of cytomegalovirus exposure and HLA in healthy donors. This PCR relied on a set of 60 Vbeta primers and 13 Jbeta primers. The method was immunoSEQ multiplex PCR; TCRdb's version includes in-frame clones alone and lacks a portion of them. The table has some 140,000 clones, about 77% seen once. Sequenced: PBMCs. The source is a woman in her thirties or forties in good health and CMV-seronegative.

This clone was picked up a small number of times. The chain links TRBV7-9 to TRBJ1-1; D remains unclear. Trimming stripped 5 bases from V and 6 bases from J, with 10 bases between. Germline V gene data show CDR1 as SEHNR and CDR2 as FQNEAQ (reference sequence). This CDR3 has 12 residues. The CDR3 sequence is CASSPQRAEAFF. In DNA, the CDR3 is TGTGCCAGCAGCCCCCAACGGGCTGAAGCTTTCTTT.

The chain uses TRBV27 and TRBJ1-1; 11 bases align to TRBD1. CDR3 length: 16 amino acids. V gave up 0 bases and J gave up 5 bases; unmatched junction bases: 5. Germline V lookup: CDR1 MNHEY, CDR2 SMNVEV (reference sequence). The DNA of the CDR3 is TGTGCCAGCAGTTTATCGAGGACAGGGGGCATTACTGAAGCTTTCTTT. It translates to CASSLSRTGGITEAFF.

The chain employs TRBV7-3 and TRBJ1-2; 8 positions agree with TRBD1. The CDR3 extends over 15 amino acids. Per germline, CDR1 SGHTA and CDR2 FQGTGA. The V segment lost 5 bases and the J segment 3 bases; nucleotides outside the gene matches: 8. The CDR3 nucleotides read TGTGCCAGCAGCCCTGGACAGGGAGTTTACTATGGCTACACCTTC. Its protein is CASSPGQGVYYGYTF.

The chain joins TRBV7-2 to TRBJ2-7; D might be TRBD2 (6 bases). Germline CDR1 is SGHTA and CDR2 is FQGNSA. Trimming left V 5 bases short and J 0 bases short, with 20 bases between. The CDR3 is 17 residues long. CDR3 DNA sequence: TGTGCCAGCAGCACTGAGGGAGGACTCGGACGCTCCTACGAGCAGTACTTC. Translating gives CASSTEGGLGRSYEQYF.

This clone was detected a few times. The chain couples TRBV27 to TRBJ1-5; a possible D gene is TRBD1 (5 bases). Germline CDR1 and CDR2: MNHEY and SMNVEV (reference sequence). V gave up 2 bases and J gave up 3 bases, with 8 bases separating them. The CDR3 loop spans 14 amino acids. As DNA, the CDR3 is TGTGCCAGCAGTTTAGGGGGGACCAATCAGCCCCAGCATTTT. Its protein product is CASSLGGTNQPQHF.

The genes are TRBV4-2 and TRBJ2-1; TRBD2 aligns across 11 bases. CDR1 and CDR2 from the germline V gene are LGHNA and YNFKEQ. After removal of 2 bases from V and 7 bases from J, the junction contained 4 bases not matched to a gene. The CDR3 length is 15 residues. The CDR3 DNA sequence: TGTGCCAGCAGCCAACCGACTAGCGGGGAAAATGAGCAGTTCTTC. Residues: CASSQPTSGENEQFF.

The chain joins TRBV6-6 to TRBJ2-2; 7 bases align to TRBD2. The germline V gene encodes CDR1 MNHNY and CDR2 SVGAGI (reference sequence). The CDR3 runs 16 residues. V lost 3 bases to trimming and J lost 7 bases; unmatched junction nucleotides: 11. CDR3 bases: TGTGCCAGCAGTTATCGGGGAGGGCGGGGAGTCGGGGAGCTGTTTTTT. Amino acid sequence: CASSYRGGRGVGELFF.

The sample holds one count of this clone. The rearrangement joins TRBV10-1 to TRBJ1-5, with 8 bases fitting TRBD1. Germline V gene sequence: CDR1 WNHNN, CDR2 SYGVQD (reference sequence). This CDR3 is built from 15 residues. V lost 2 bases, J lost 7 bases, and 7 bases stayed unmatched. The CDR3 nucleotides are TGCGCCAGCAGTGAGGGGGGGACAGGAGTCCAGCCCCAGCATTTT. This codes for CASSEGGTGVQPQHF.

The rearrangement links TRBV4-2 to TRBJ1-2; D remains ambiguous. CDR3 length: 16 residues. Germline CDR1 LGHNA, CDR2 YNFKEQ. V lost 0 bases and J 3 bases, leaving 14 bases between the germline ends. Written as DNA, the CDR3 is TGTGCCAGCAGCCAAGATTGGGCCAGTGTCCACTATGGCTACACCTTC. Its protein product is CASSQDWASVHYGYTF.

The chain uses TRBV27 and TRBJ1-1, with D perhaps TRBD1 (6 bases). CDR1 MNHEY and CDR2 SMNVEV come from the germline V gene (reference sequence). This CDR3 contains 15 residues. V was clipped by 6 bases and J by 2 bases, with 16 bases between them. The CDR3 sequence is CASRPTGTFNTEAFF. CDR3 nucleotides: TGTGCCAGCAGGCCCACAGGGACATTCAACACTGAAGCTTTCTTT.

This chain links TRBV9 with TRBJ2-5; 7 positions match TRBD2. The V segment lost 0 bases and the J segment 3 bases; nucleotides outside the gene matches: 5. Germline lookup yields CDR1 SGDLS and CDR2 YYNGEE. This CDR3 is built from 15 residues. CDR3 nucleotides: TGTGCCAGCAGCGTAGTCGGGGGGTACGAAGAGACCCAGTACTTC. Protein sequence: CASSVVGGYEETQYF.

This chain joins TRBV5-1 and TRBJ2-3, with 7 bases that match TRBD1. In germline, CDR1 is SGHRS, CDR2 YFSETQ. The CDR3 runs 18 residues. Losses at the gene ends were 3 bases for V and 1 base for J; bases not matched to a gene: 14. CDR3 region: CASSSRLASGTGTDTQYF. CDR3 bases: TGCGCCAGCAGCTCCCGCCTGGCTTCCGGGACAGGCACAGATACGCAGTATTTT.

This clone was found once. The chain recombines TRBV7-9 with TRBJ2-7; TRBD2 is a possible D gene (5 bases). V was clipped by 10 bases and J by 7 bases, with 14 bases between them. Germline loops: CDR1 SEHNR, CDR2 FQNEAQ (reference sequence). The CDR3 is 11 amino acids. CDR3 residues: CATMGAREQYF. In DNA form, the CDR3 reads TGTGCCACCATGGGAGCGCGGGAGCAGTACTTC.